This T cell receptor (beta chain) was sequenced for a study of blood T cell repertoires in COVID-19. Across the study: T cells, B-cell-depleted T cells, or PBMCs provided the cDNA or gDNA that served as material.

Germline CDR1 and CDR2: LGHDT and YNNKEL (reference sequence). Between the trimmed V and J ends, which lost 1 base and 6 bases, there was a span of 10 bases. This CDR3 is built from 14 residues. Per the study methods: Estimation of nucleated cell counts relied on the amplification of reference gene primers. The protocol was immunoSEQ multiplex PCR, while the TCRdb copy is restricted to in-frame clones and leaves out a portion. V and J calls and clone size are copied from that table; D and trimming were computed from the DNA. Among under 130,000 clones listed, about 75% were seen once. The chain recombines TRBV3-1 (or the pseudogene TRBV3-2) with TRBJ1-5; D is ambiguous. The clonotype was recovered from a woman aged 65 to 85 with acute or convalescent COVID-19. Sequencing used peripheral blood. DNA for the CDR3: TGTGCCAGCAGCCAAGTTACCGGGAGTCAGCCCCAGCATTTT. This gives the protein CASSQVTGSQPQHF.